Included here is one TCR beta chain sequence, with context. This CDR3 is built from 18 residues. Germline assignment: CDR1 LNHDA and CDR2 SQIVND (reference sequence). The junction had 14 bases not matched to a gene; V was cut back by 3 bases and J by 6 bases. These data are taken from a study of blood T cell repertoires in COVID-19. In the study overall: Samples of COVID-19 (acute and convalescent) were obtained from the United States, Italy and Spain.

As originally analysed: Reference gene primer amplification yielded estimated nucleated cell counts. The protocol was immunoSEQ multiplex PCR, while the TCRdb copy is restricted to in-frame clones and leaves out a portion. V, J and clone size are those of that table, while D and trimming were read from the DNA. The data hold approximately 20,000 clones, with 91% observed a single time. The receptor's source is a human donor in a cohort sampled during active COVID-19. The sequenced sample consisted of peripheral blood. V gene TRBV19 combines with J gene TRBJ2-3, with TRBD2 identical over 11 bases. The CDR3 is CASSMGNPTSGKKDTQYF. The CDR3 DNA reads as TGTGCCAGTAGTATGGGGAATCCGACTAGCGGGAAAAAGGATACGCAGTATTTT.